This T cell receptor (beta chain) was sequenced in a study of blood T cell repertoires in COVID-19. Study as a whole: Spain, Italy and the United States supplied samples that represented acute and convalescent COVID-19. T cells, B-cell-depleted T cells, or PBMCs provided the cDNA or gDNA that served as material.

V was pared by 6 bases and J by 0 bases, with 12 bases between. CDR3 size: 14 residues. Germline V lookup: CDR1 SEHNR, CDR2 FQNEAQ (reference sequence). Some clones are missing from TCRdb's copy, which holds only in-frame ones; the method was immunoSEQ multiplex PCR. The sample holds around 140,000 clones, around 88% seen once. This clone was observed a single time. Patients at the Seattle site were enrolled during active infection and followed longitudinally. The sequence came from a man in his fifties or sixties with COVID-19, enrolled during active disease. Sequenced: peripheral blood. The rearrangement links TRBV7-9 to TRBJ2-7, with D possibly being TRBD2 (5 bases). The CDR3: CASSRGRDSYEQYF. CDR3 in DNA: TGTGCCAGCAGTCGCGGACGGGACTCCTACGAGCAGTACTTC.